These 8 T cell receptor beta chains came from one sample sequenced in a study of post-analysis software for immune sequencing data (dated by TCRdb to the mid-2010s). The library relied on PCR. TCRdb lists the instrument as Illumina HiSeq 2500. To reduce PCR and sequencing biases, unique molecular identifiers were built into the TCR beta cDNA libraries. TCRdb took the public reads, trimmed them with fastp at Q25, ran MiXCR for clone calling and kept in-frame beta chains. Under each unique CDR3 protein, matching rows form one entry showing the most common genes and DNA. This sample holds more than 500,000 distinct CDR3 sequences; 34% were observed only once. In total, the top ten clones hold 6% of the sample. These TCRs are of unknown antigen specificity. Findings and caveats that apply to the study as a whole: Patients showed significantly higher frequencies than controls for a handful of TRBV segments, among them TRBV5-6, TRBV5-1 and TRBV20-1.

Sequenced material: blood. Source of these receptors: a girl aged 2-17 years with multiple sclerosis.

This chain connects TRBV20-1 to TRBJ2-1, with D unclear. Germline V CDR1 and CDR2: DFQATT, SNEGSKA (reference sequence). CDR3 length: 15 residues. V gave up 6 bases and J gave up 5 bases, with 20 bases separating them. The DNA of the CDR3 is TGCAGTGCGGCCAAGGCTACTTTACGGAACAATGAGCAGTTCTTC. Translation gives CSAAKATLRNNEQFF.

This chain links TRBV18 with TRBJ1-5, with a weak D call TRBD1 (5 bases). The CDR3 spans 15 residues. The germline V and J ends were trimmed by 2 bases and 4 bases, with 12 bases remaining between them. Per the germline V gene, CDR1 is KGHSH and CDR2 is LQKENI. CDR3 amino acids: CASSPGIEGNQPQHF. In DNA form, the CDR3 reads TGTGCCAGCTCACCAGGGATCGAGGGGAATCAGCCCCAGCATTTT.

This sequence joins TRBV5-1 and TRBJ1-1, with D perhaps TRBD1 (6 bases). This CDR3 is 16 amino acids long. Germline loops: CDR1 SGHRS, CDR2 YFSETQ. The V end lost 4 bases, the J end lost 6 bases, and 22 bases lay between the germline ends. For the CDR3, the DNA is TGCGCCAGCAGCCAACTGACGGGGGGCCTAGGCGCTGAAGCTTTCTTT. It yields the protein CASSQLTGGLGAEAFF. The full variable domain, with the rest looked up from reference TRBV5-1 and TRBJ1-1, is KAGVTQTPRYLIKTRGQQVTLSCSPISGHRSVSWYQQTPGQGLQFLFEYFSETQRNKGNFPGRFSGRQFSNSRSEMNVSTLELGDSALYLCASSQLTGGLGAEAFFGQGTRLTVV.

CDR3 nucleotide sequence: TGTGCCAGCAGCTTAGTTGGAACGGGACAGGCTGGTGGGGAGCTGTTTTTT. It codes for CASSLVGTGQAGGELFF. This chain links TRBV7-8 with TRBJ2-2, with TRBD1 matching over 8 bases. CDR1 is SGHVS and CDR2 is FQNEAQ in the germline V gene. The V and J ends lost 1 base and 8 bases, in that order; junction bases with no gene match: 12. This CDR3 has 17 amino acids.

This clonotype was detected a few times. The chain carries TRBV10-3 and TRBJ1-6, with D tentatively TRBD1 (6 bases). The V gene lost 2 bases and the J gene lost 7 bases, with 9 bases spanning the gap. Per the germline V gene, CDR1 is ENHRY and CDR2 is SYGVKD. CDR3 length: 14 residues. CDR3 nucleotide sequence: TGTGCCATCAGTGAGACCGGACAGAATTCACCCCTCCACTTT. This translates into CAISETGQNSPLHF.

This clonotype has a count of ten or more. This chain connects TRBV20-1 to TRBJ2-1, with D uncertain. Looked up from germline, CDR1 is DFQATT and CDR2 is SNEGSKA (reference sequence). Trimming removed 3 bases from V and 7 bases from J, with 7 bases in between. The CDR3 has 11 residues. The CDR3 loop reads CSASLHNEQFF. The CDR3 DNA follows: TGCAGTGCTAGTCTCCATAATGAGCAGTTCTTC.

In this sample, this clonotype turned up once. The genes are TRBV7-3 and TRBJ1-5; D is unclear. The V gene's germline CDR1 is SGHTA and CDR2 FQGTGA. This CDR3 spans 13 amino acids. The V and J ends lost 1 base and 10 bases respectively, with 11 bases between them. As DNA, the CDR3 is TGTGCCAGCAGCTTAATGGGAGGCAGCCCCCAGCATTTT. Its protein product is CASSLMGGSPQHF.

The CDR3 spells CASSLNSGRYYEQYF. The CDR3 region has the DNA TGCGCCAGCAGCTTGAATAGCGGGAGATACTACGAGCAGTACTTC. V and J are TRBV5-1 and TRBJ2-5; TRBD2 aligns across 9 bases. The assigned J gene may be wrong: the sequence end matches TRBJ2-7 better. The CDR3 length is 15 residues. Germline loops: CDR1 SGHRS, CDR2 YFSETQ.